This T cell receptor beta chain was sequenced in a study of T cells in Graves' hyperthyroidism and ophthalmopathy. Study-wide points: Stable hyperthyroidism was separated from ophthalmopathy by a model based on 13 V-J features.

The CDR3 totals 13 residues. Germline V gene sequence: CDR1 PRHDT, CDR2 FYEKMQ (reference sequence). Trimming pared 8 bases from V and 5 bases from J, leaving 10 bases between. In its sample, this clonotype was seen a few times. Its antigen is as yet unknown. Amplification targeted TCR beta CDR3 regions from RNA transcripts. HTBI primers drove first-round RT-PCR of the TCR CDR3. TCRdb re-called the multiplex PCR reads with MiXCR, one entry per CDR3 protein. The sample has 600,000 to 850,000 distinct CDR3 sequences; over 15% are singletons. Patients with uncontrolled infections, other autoimmune diseases, pregnancy or lactation were excluded. Each diagnosis drew on symptoms, thyroxine, TRAb, thyroid ultrasound and orbital computed tomography findings. From 10 ml of fresh peripheral blood, PBMCs were isolated.

The sequencing input was blood. This chain joins TRBV13 and TRBJ1-6, with D hard to call. The TCR originated in a woman between 50 and 59 years old with Graves' hyperthyroidism that later progressed to Graves' ophthalmopathy. In nucleotides, the CDR3 is TGTGCCAGCTCGCTGGTCAATAATTCACCCCTCCACTTT. Its translation: CASSLVNNSPLHF. The entire variable domain, with the rest obtained from reference TRBV13 and TRBJ1-6, is as follows: AAGVIQSPRHLIKEKRETATLKCYPIPRHDTVYWYQQGPGQDPQFLISFYEKMQSDKGSIPDRFSAQQFSDYHSELNMSSLELGDSALYFCASSLVNNSPLHFGNGTRLTVT.